These 8 T cell receptor beta chains originate from one sample sequenced in a study of human T cells and chemical hapten exposure. TCRdb independently ran MiXCR on the RACE reads; one entry per CDR3 protein. The data contain some 400,000 distinct CDR3 sequences, roughly 5.3% of them singletons. The time point here: pre-sensitization, week 0. Treatment indicated: therapeutic diphenylcyclopropenone sensitization with weekly scalp DPC. The source material was whole blood, sampled in connection with sensitization to the hapten diphenylcyclopropenone (DPC). The source is a woman between 45 and 65 years old with alopecia areata. Some clones in this sample may be carry-over from other donors' samples.

The sample holds many counts of this clonotype. The chain recombines TRBV29-1 with TRBJ2-2; no definite D call. V lost 6 bases and J lost 3, with 8 bases in between. The CDR3 is 12 amino acids. Germline V gene data show CDR1 as SQVTM and CDR2 as ANQGSEA. CDR3 amino acids: CSVRWYTGELFF. The CDR3 region has the DNA TGCAGCGTGAGGTGGTACACCGGGGAGCTGTTTTTT.

The table lists this clonotype with many counts. V and J are TRBV3-1 and TRBJ2-5; 10 bases align to TRBD2. Losses at the gene ends were 2 bases for V and 0 bases for J; bases not matched to a gene: 3. The CDR3 has 16 residues. Germline V gene data show CDR1 as LGHDT and CDR2 as YNNKEL (reference sequence). The CDR3 DNA sequence: TGTGCCAGCAGCCAAACTAGCGGGGTGTACCAAGAGACCCAGTACTTC. Protein: CASSQTSGVYQETQYF.

In its sample, this clonotype was seen many times. The chain is built from TRBV12-5 and TRBJ1-5; no firm D call. The germline V and J ends were trimmed by 11 bases and 0 bases, with 11 bases remaining between them. The length of the CDR3 is 13 residues. The germline V gene encodes CDR1 LGHNT and CDR2 FRNRAP. The CDR3 DNA is TGTGCTTCCGCCCTTTATAGCAATCAGCCCCAGCATTTT. Amino acids: CASALYSNQPQHF.

V gene TRBV10-2 combines with J gene TRBJ2-7; 10 bases are shared with TRBD1. CDR1 is WSHSY and CDR2 is SAAADI in the germline V gene. V shed 8 bases and J 4 bases; nucleotides not matched to a gene: 2. The CDR3 is 12 amino acids. CDR3 DNA sequence: TGCGCCAGCGGGGGACAGGGGTACGAGCAGTACTTC. Protein sequence: CASGGQGYEQYF.

At least ten counts were recorded for this clonotype. The CDR3 nucleotides read TGTGCCAGCAGTATTGGACTCAAGTCCTATGGCTACACCTTC. Translating it yields CASSIGLKSYGYTF. J is TRBJ1-2 and V is TRBV28, with no clear D. This CDR3 spans 14 amino acids. Trimming removed 5 bases from V and 4 bases from J, with 14 bases in between. Looked up from germline, CDR1 is MDHEN and CDR2 is SYDVKM.

In this sample, this clonotype turned up many times. V and J are TRBV30 and TRBJ1-2, with TRBD1 as a possible D gene (6 bases). Trimming stripped 5 bases from V and 3 bases from J, with 10 bases between. The CDR3 consists of 12 residues. The V gene's germline CDR1 is GTSNPN and CDR2 SVGIG (reference sequence). CDR3 DNA sequence: TGTGCCTGGGGGGACAACCACTATGGCTACACCTTC. Translating gives CAWGDNHYGYTF.

This clonotype was detected only a few times. Here the CDR3 reads CASNRYQETQYF. The DNA of the CDR3 is TGTGCCAGCAATCGGTACCAAGAGACCCAGTACTTC. The genes are TRBV12-3 or TRBV12-4 and TRBJ2-5, with D hard to call. The V and J ends lost 7 bases and 0 bases respectively, with 6 bases between them. CDR3 length: 12 residues.

Notes on this clonotype: At one boundary the junction diverges from the germline segment, which might be a read error. The chain joins TRBV29-1 to TRBJ2-1, with 10 bases lining up with TRBD2. Germline V lookup: CDR1 SQVTM, CDR2 ANQGSEA. This CDR3 has 14 amino acids. The CDR3 nucleotides read TGCGGCGTTGAGCAAGCGGGAGGGCCGGGGGTGAGGATCTTC. Translating it yields CGVEQAGGPGVRIF.